The present entry profiles one TCR beta chain with its context. Which antigen it targets is not known. No qualities accompany the bases; no much larger clone lies one base away. This record comes from a study of CD8+ T cells in alopecia areata (dated by TCRdb to 2017 to 2018). As for the study more broadly: Treated patients were enrolled in an open-label pilot trial of oral tofacitinib at 5 to 10 mg twice daily for moderate-to-severe alopecia areata. Patients received tofacitinib for 6 to 18 months and were then followed off drug for 6 months to check for delayed response and recurrence. Disease severity in treated patients was measured with the SALT score, which quantifies the percentage of affected scalp surface area. In both human patients and the C3H/HeJ mouse model, the study applied high-throughput TCRbeta sequencing to look at T cell clonal expansion in alopecia areata. Human TCRbeta sequencing covered scalp tissue and sorted CD4+ and CD8+ peripheral blood T cells from patchy and totalis/universalis alopecia areata patients and healthy controls. Biopsies were taken from tofacitinib-treated patients at baseline and again at 4 and 24 weeks into treatment, and several of those patients also had a later scalp biopsy. Scalp clonality was compared across normal scalp (n=4), patchy alopecia areata scalp (n=8), and alopecia totalis/universalis scalp (n=8). RNA was obtained with the PAXgene miRNA kit for fixed scalp, the miRNeasy kit for PBMCs, and the RNeasy kit for mouse skin. TCRbeta CDR3 regions were amplified by immunoSEQ multiplex PCR with 35 Vbeta forward and 13 Jbeta reverse primers. The research as a whole found: Compared with normal scalp, lesional scalp had higher clonality and more expanded CD8+ clones, particularly in alopecia totalis/universalis, a pattern that suggests antigenic drive. Tofacitinib significantly decreased scalp clonality and the number of expanded CD8+ clones among the top 100 scalp clones. TCR sequences shared between patients were less clear than in mice, possibly partly because of HLA diversity in the patient population. Many expanded lesional clones were found to persist in scalp and blood during tofacitinib treatment, and relapse after treatment cessation may be partly explained by this persistence. Because the treated cohort was small and included a single nonresponder, larger studies are needed to assess links between baseline CD8+ expansion and response. Unlike mouse skin, which is dominated by gammadelta T cells, normal human skin has resident alphabeta T cells that are also sequenced, and this complicates analysis of the scalp TCR repertoire.

Libraries came from the immunoSEQ multiplex PCR assay. RNA was extracted from all samples and reverse transcribed into cDNA, which served as template for TCR sequencing. SuperScript III was used to make first-strand cDNA, primed with a 2:1 mix of oligo-dT and random hexamers. Amplification bias was assessed with a synthetic immune receptor repertoire, and residual bias was removed computationally. Processing in the source paper ran as follows. After raw reads were preprocessed to remove errors, the CDR3 was defined following IMGT conventions as running from the conserved cysteine to phenylalanine. Clonality was computed as 1 minus the Shannon entropy, with the entropy normalized by log2 of the number of productive unique TCRs. Whether each scalp clone was CD4 or CD8 was inferred by checking scalp TCRbeta sequences against the CD4 and CD8 repertoires from sorted blood. TCRdb mirrors the immuneACCESS table, restricted to in-frame sequences. Some clones are absent from its copies; in checked studies, under half trace to an unresolved V gene, and the reason for the others is unknown. V and J calls and clone size are given by that table; D and trimming were obtained from the DNA. The table for this sample lists about 120,000 clones; about half of them were counted only once. Around 0.44% of the sample lies in the top ten.

The time point label here, explained by the study, means: less than five weeks on oral tofacitinib. In the paper's terms, the treatment or condition label means: oral pan-JAK inhibitor, 5-10 mg twice daily. Peripheral blood and lesional scalp punch biopsies were obtained from patients with alopecia areata. PBMCs were isolated by density centrifugation and stained for CD3, CD4 and CD8, after which CD4+ and CD8+ T cells were sorted on a FACSAria. V drops 6 bases and J drops 3 bases, leaving 12 bases in between. CDR1 and CDR2 are drawn from the germline V gene: MNHEY, SVGAGI. Inclusive of the bounding cysteine and phenylalanine, the CDR3 is 13 residues long. Only the CDR3 region is kept as DNA, spanning 39 bases read in frame from base 1.

Here the sequenced sample was CD4+ T cells sorted from blood, taken at week 4, from a patient treated with tofacitinib. The TCR originated in a human donor with alopecia areata. The chain was built from TRBV6-5 and TRBJ2-7; the D gene remains uncertain. The DNA sequence is TGTGCCAGCAGCCTAGAAAGACGCTACGAGCAGTACTTC. This gives the protein CASSLERRYEQYF.